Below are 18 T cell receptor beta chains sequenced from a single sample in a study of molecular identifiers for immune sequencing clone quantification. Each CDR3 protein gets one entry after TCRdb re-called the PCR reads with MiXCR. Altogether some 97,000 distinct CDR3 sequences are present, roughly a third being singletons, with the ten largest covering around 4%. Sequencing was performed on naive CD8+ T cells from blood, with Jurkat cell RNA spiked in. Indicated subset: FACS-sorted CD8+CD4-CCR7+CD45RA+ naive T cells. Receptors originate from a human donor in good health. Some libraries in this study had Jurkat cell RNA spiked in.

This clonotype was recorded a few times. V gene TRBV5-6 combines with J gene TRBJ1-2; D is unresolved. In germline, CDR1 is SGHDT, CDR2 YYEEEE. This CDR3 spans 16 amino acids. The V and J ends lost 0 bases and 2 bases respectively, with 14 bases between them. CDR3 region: CASSLAGWDGNYGYTF. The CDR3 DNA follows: TGTGCCAGCAGCTTGGCCGGATGGGATGGCAACTATGGCTACACCTTC.

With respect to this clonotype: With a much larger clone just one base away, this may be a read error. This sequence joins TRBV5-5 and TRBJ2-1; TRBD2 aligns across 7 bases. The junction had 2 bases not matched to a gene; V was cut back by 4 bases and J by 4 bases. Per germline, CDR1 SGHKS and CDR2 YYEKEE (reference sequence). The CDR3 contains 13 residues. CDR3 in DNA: TGTGCCAGCAGCCCCGGGGGGTACAATGAGCAGTTCTTC. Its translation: CASSPGGYNEQFF.

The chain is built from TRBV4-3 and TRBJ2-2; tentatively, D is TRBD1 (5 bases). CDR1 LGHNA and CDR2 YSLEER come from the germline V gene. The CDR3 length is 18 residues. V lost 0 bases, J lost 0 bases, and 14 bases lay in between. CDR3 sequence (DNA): TGCGCCAGCAGCCAAGAAGTAATAAGGGGCGCGAACACCGGGGAGCTGTTTTTT. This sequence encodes CASSQEVIRGANTGELFF.

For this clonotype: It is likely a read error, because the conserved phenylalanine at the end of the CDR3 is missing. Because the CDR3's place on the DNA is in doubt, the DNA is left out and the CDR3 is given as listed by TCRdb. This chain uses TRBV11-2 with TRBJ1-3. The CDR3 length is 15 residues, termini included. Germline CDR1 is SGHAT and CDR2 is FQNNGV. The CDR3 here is CASSPPPGSGNTKNY.

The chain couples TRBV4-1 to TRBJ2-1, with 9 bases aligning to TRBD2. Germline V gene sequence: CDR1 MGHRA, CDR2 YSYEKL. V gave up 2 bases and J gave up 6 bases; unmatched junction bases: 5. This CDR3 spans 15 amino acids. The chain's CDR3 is CASSQLSGSFNEQFF. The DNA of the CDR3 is TGCGCCAGCAGCCAACTTAGCGGGAGTTTCAATGAGCAGTTCTTC.

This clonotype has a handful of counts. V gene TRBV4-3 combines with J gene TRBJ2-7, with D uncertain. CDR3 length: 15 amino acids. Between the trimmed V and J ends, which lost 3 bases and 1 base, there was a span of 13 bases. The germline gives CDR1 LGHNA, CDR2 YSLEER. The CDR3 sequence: CASSQAAEASYEQYF. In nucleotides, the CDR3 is TGCGCCAGCAGCCAGGCAGCCGAAGCTTCCTACGAGCAGTACTTC.

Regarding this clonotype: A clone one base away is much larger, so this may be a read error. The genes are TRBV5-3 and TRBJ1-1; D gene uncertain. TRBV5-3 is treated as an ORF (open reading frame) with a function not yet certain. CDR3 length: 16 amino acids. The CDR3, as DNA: TGTGCCAGCAGCTTGGAATTGTCGGGTCCCGACACTGAAGCTTGCTTT. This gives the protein CASSLELSGPDTEACF.

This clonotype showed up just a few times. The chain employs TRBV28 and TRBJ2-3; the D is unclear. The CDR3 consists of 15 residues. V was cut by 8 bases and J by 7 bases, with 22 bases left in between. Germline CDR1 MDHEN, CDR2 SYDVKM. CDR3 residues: CASDSARNLGNTQYF. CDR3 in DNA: TGTGCCAGCGATTCAGCCAGGAACCTCGGAAATACGCAGTATTTT.

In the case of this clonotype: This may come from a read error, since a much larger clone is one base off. As DNA, the CDR3 is TGTGCCAGCAGCTACGCCGGAACACAAGCGACCCAGTACTTC. It translates to CASSYAGTQATQYF. The chain carries TRBV28 and TRBJ2-5; D unresolved. The CDR3 loop spans 14 amino acids. Germline V lookup: CDR1 MDHEN, CDR2 SYDVKM.

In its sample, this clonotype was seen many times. CDR3 DNA sequence: TGTGCCAGCAGTTTAACGCGCCCTGAAGCTTTCTTT. Protein sequence: CASSLTRPEAFF. The chain couples TRBV28 to TRBJ1-1; no definite D call. Deletions cut 2 bases from V and 6 bases from J, with 7 bases between. CDR1 is MDHEN and CDR2 is SYDVKM in the germline V gene. This CDR3 region has 12 residues.

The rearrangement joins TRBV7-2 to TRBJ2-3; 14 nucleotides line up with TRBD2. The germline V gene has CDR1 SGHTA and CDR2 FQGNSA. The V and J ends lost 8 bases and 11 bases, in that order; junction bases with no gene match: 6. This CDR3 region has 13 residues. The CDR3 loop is CASLGLAGVKQYF. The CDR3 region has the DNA TGTGCCAGCTTGGGACTAGCGGGAGTTAAGCAGTATTTT.

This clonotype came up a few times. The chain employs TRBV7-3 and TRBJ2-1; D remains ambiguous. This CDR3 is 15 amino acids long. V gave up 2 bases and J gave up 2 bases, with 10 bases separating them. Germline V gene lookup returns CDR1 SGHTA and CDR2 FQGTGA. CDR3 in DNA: TGTGCCAGCAGCTTAGGGCTGGGCCCCTACAATGAGCAGTTCTTC. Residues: CASSLGLGPYNEQFF.

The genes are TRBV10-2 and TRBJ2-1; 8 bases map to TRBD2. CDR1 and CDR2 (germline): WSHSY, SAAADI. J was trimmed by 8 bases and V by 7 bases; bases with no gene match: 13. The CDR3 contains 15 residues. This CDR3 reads CASKEFRTSSDEQFF. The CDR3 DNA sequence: TGCGCCAGCAAAGAGTTCAGGACTAGCTCGGATGAGCAGTTCTTC.

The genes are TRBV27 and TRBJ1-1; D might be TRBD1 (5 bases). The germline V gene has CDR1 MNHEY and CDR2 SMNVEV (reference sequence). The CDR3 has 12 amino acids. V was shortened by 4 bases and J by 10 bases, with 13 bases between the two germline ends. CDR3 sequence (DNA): TGTGCCAGCAGTTGGGCGGGAGGGGCAGCTTTCTTT. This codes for CASSWAGGAAFF.

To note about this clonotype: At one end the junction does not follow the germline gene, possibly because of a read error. Written as DNA, the CDR3 is TGTGCCAGAGCGTGGGGTGGCACAGGTACGCAGTATTTT. This encodes CARAWGGTGTQYF. The chain links TRBV19 to TRBJ2-3; maybe TRBD1 (5 bases). The germline gives CDR1 LNHDA, CDR2 SQIVND (reference sequence). The length of the CDR3 is 13 residues.

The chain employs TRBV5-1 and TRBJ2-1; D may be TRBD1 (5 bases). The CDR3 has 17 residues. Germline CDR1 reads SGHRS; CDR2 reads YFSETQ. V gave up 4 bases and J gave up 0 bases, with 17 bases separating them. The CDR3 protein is CASSPELSGLSYNEQFF. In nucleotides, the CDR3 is TGCGCCAGCAGCCCGGAACTCTCAGGGCTCTCCTACAATGAGCAGTTCTTC.

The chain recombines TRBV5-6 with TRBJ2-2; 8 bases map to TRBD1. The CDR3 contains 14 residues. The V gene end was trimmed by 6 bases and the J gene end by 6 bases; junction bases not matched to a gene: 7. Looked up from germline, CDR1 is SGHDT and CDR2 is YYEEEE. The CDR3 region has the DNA TGTGCCAGCAAACAGGGGGGCGGCGCCGGGGAGCTGTTTTTT. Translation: CASKQGGGAGELFF. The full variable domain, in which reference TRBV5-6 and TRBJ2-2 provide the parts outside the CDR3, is DAGVTQSPTHLIKTRGQQVTLRCSPKSGHDTVSWYQQALGQGPQFIFQYYEEEERQRGNFPDRFSGHQFPNYSSELNVNALLLGDSALYLCASKQGGGAGELFFGEGSRLTVL.

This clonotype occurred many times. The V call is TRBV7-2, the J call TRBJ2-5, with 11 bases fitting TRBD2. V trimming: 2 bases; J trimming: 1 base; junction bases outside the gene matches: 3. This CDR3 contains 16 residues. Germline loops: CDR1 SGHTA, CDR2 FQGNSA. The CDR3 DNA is TGTGCCAGCAGCTTAACTAGCGGGAGTCCCCAAGAGACCCAGTACTTC. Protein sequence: CASSLTSGSPQETQYF.